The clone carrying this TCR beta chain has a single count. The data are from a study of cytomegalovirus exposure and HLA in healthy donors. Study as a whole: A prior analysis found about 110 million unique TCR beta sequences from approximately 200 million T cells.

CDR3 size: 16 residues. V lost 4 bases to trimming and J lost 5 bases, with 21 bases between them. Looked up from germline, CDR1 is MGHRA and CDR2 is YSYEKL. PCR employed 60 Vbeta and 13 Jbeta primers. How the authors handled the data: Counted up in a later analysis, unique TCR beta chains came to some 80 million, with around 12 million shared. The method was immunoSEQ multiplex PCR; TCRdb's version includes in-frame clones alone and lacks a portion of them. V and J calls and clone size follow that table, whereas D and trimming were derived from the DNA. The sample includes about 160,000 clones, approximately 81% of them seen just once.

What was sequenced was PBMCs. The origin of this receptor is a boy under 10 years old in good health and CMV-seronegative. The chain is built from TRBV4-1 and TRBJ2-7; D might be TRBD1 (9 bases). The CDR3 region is CASSRLGRDREDEQYF. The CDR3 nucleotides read TGCGCCAGCAGCCGCCTCGGGAGGGACAGGGAGGACGAGCAGTACTTC.